These T cell receptor beta chains were read from a single sample in a study of blood T cell repertoires in COVID-19. TCRdb keeps only in-frame clones here, not all; method: immunoSEQ multiplex PCR. The table lists about 120,000 clones, about 81% of them singletons. Source material: peripheral blood. These receptors originate from a man between 65 and 85 years old with acute or convalescent COVID-19. Both conserved end residues are part of each CDR3. The D gene is left open where the match is weak. Where a row states a size, it is once, few, many or the class of an expanded clone; other rows omit it.

CDR3aa	CDR3nt	d_gene	v_gene	j_gene	abundance
CASGGLPGLQATQYF	TGTGCCAGTGGAGGGTTACCGGGACTCCAGGCGACCCAGTACTTC	NA	TRBV19	TRBJ2-5	NA
CASTSVLQGWDGYTF	TGTGCCAGCACCTCCGTACTACAGGGTTGGGATGGCTACACCTTC	NA	TRBV11-2	TRBJ1-2	NA
CASSLLGRGYPQETQYF	TGTGCCAGCAGCTTACTGGGGAGGGGGTACCCCCAAGAGACCCAGTACTTC	NA	TRBV7-6	TRBJ2-5	once
CASSLALASEQYF	TGTGCCAGCAGCTTGGCCTTAGCGTCCGAGCAGTACTTC	NA	TRBV5-4	TRBJ2-7	NA
CASPPVAFF	TGTGCCAGCCCACCGGTAGCTTTCTTT	NA	TRBV28	TRBJ1-1	NA
CASSPLSLGQGRGNQPQHF	TGTGCCAGCAGCCCCCTATCATTGGGACAGGGTAGAGGCAATCAGCCCCAGCATTTT	TRBD1	TRBV16	TRBJ1-5	NA
CASSKGQGRYANTGELFF	TGTGCCAGCTCAAAGGGACAGGGGCGTTACGCGAACACCGGGGAGCTGTTTTTT	TRBD1	TRBV18	TRBJ2-2	NA
CAIRQGTNQPQHF	TGTGCCATCAGACAGGGGACGAATCAGCCCCAGCATTTT	TRBD1	TRBV10-3	TRBJ1-5	NA
CAWSPLTSLQETQYF	TGTGCCTGGAGTCCCCTAACTAGTCTCCAAGAGACCCAGTACTTC	NA	TRBV30	TRBJ2-5	NA
CASSALGLAANTGELFF	TGCGCCAGCAGCGCGCTGGGGCTAGCGGCGAACACCGGGGAGCTGTTTTTT	TRBD2	TRBV5-1	TRBJ2-2	NA
CASSTLGADYGYTF	TGTGCCAGCAGTACCTTAGGGGCTGACTATGGCTACACCTTC	NA	TRBV6-5	TRBJ1-2	NA
CASSSNRGETQYF	TGTGCCAGCAGTTCTAATCGAGGGGAGACCCAGTACTTC	NA	TRBV7-9	TRBJ2-5	NA
CAWSVGVNQPQHF	TGTGCCTGGAGTGTCGGAGTTAATCAGCCCCAGCATTTT	NA	TRBV30	TRBJ1-5	NA
CASSDAGSYGYTF	TGTGCCAGCAGTGATGCAGGGTCCTATGGCTACACCTTC	NA	TRBV2	TRBJ1-2	few
CASSPGLAGGPDTQYF	TGTGCCAGCAGCCCAGGACTAGCGGGGGGGCCCGATACGCAGTATTTT	TRBD2	TRBV4-2	TRBJ2-3	NA
CASKQPGGLNTEAFF	TGTGCCAGTAAGCAGCCCGGGGGGCTGAACACTGAAGCTTTCTTT	NA	TRBV3-1/TRBV3-2	TRBJ1-1	NA
CASSYLAGGRTGELFF	TGTGCCAGCAGTTACCTAGCGGGAGGGAGAACCGGGGAGCTGTTTTTT	TRBD2	TRBV6-2/TRBV6-3	TRBJ2-2	many
CAWSVWTRGAGELFF	TGTGCCTGGAGTGTATGGACTAGAGGAGCCGGGGAGCTGTTTTTT	TRBD2	TRBV30	TRBJ2-2	NA
CSGVERGGFTEAFF	TGCAGCGGGGTGGAGAGGGGAGGTTTCACTGAAGCTTTCTTT	NA	TRBV29-1	TRBJ1-1	NA
CASSTNYRVTGELFF	TGTGCCAGCAGTACCAACTACAGGGTAACCGGGGAGCTGTTTTTT	NA	TRBV6-5	TRBJ2-2	NA
CATTGQAPYNEQFF	TGTGCCACCACGGGACAGGCTCCATACAATGAGCAGTTCTTC	TRBD1	TRBV19	TRBJ2-1	NA
CASSPIDRERTGNTIYF	TGTGCCAGTAGTCCGATCGACAGGGAGAGGACTGGAAACACCATATATTTT	TRBD1	TRBV19	TRBJ1-3	NA
CASSQESGEGQPQHF	TGCGCCAGCAGCCAAGAGTCAGGGGAGGGTCAGCCCCAGCATTTT	NA	TRBV4-1	TRBJ1-5	NA
CASSFAMGGYNSPLHF	TGTGCCAGCAGCTTTGCCATGGGGGGGTATAATTCACCCCTCCACTTT	NA	TRBV5-6	TRBJ1-6	NA
CASSLSGTGNQPQHF	TGTGCCAGCAGCCTCTCAGGGACAGGGAATCAGCCCCAGCATTTT	TRBD1	TRBV5-4	TRBJ1-5	NA
CASSRGPSPEAFF	TGCGCCAGCAGCAGGGGCCCGAGCCCTGAAGCTTTCTTT	NA	TRBV5-1	TRBJ1-1	NA
CASSLGGTVYEQYF	TGTGCCAGCAGCTTAGGGGGGACAGTCTACGAGCAGTACTTC	TRBD1	TRBV7-9	TRBJ2-7	NA
CASSIRTASGNTIYF	TGTGCCAGTAGTATCCGGACAGCCTCTGGAAACACCATATATTTT	NA	TRBV19	TRBJ1-3	few
CASSMRLAGAEAFF	TGTGCCAGTAGTATGAGGTTGGCAGGGGCCGAAGCTTTCTTT	NA	TRBV19	TRBJ1-1	NA
CSASRRELGELFF	TGCAGTGCTAGTCGACGGGAGCTCGGGGAGCTGTTTTTT	NA	TRBV20-1	TRBJ2-2	NA
CASTPGQGIEKLFF	TGTGCCAGCACCCCGGGACAGGGGATTGAAAAACTGTTTTTT	TRBD1	TRBV6-6	TRBJ1-4	NA
CASRLDRIYEQYF	TGTGCCAGCAGATTGGACAGGATCTACGAGCAGTACTTC	TRBD1	TRBV6-5	TRBJ2-7	once
CASSNQRGDEQFF	TGTGCCAGCAGTAACCAGCGGGGGGATGAGCAGTTCTTC	TRBD2	TRBV28	TRBJ2-1	NA
CASLVDTNTGELFF	TGTGCCAGCCTGGTGGACACTAACACCGGGGAGCTGTTTTTT	NA	TRBV6-5	TRBJ2-2	once
CASSTTSGTYNEQFF	TGTGCCAGCAGCACGACTAGCGGAACCTACAATGAGCAGTTCTTC	TRBD2	TRBV7-2	TRBJ2-1	once
CASSFRGNQPQHF	TGTGCCAGCAGTTTTAGGGGTAATCAGCCCCAGCATTTT	NA	TRBV27	TRBJ1-5	NA
CASSLIVGGTDTQYF	TGCGCCAGCAGCTTGATCGTAGGGGGCACAGATACGCAGTATTTT	NA	TRBV5-1	TRBJ2-3	once
CSVNRGQKPYGYTF	TGCAGCGTTAATCGGGGACAGAAACCTTATGGCTACACCTTC	TRBD1	TRBV29-1	TRBJ1-2	NA
CASSQDLRQVLEQFF	TGTGCCAGCAGCCAAGATCTTAGACAGGTACTCGAGCAGTTCTTC	NA	TRBV14	TRBJ2-1	NA
CASSEAWLRNNQPQHF	TGTGCCAGCAGTGAAGCGTGGTTGAGGAACAATCAGCCCCAGCATTTT	NA	TRBV6-1	TRBJ1-5	many
CASSSKISSYNEQFF	TGCGCCAGCAGCTCGAAAATTAGCTCCTACAATGAGCAGTTCTTC	NA	TRBV5-1	TRBJ2-1	NA